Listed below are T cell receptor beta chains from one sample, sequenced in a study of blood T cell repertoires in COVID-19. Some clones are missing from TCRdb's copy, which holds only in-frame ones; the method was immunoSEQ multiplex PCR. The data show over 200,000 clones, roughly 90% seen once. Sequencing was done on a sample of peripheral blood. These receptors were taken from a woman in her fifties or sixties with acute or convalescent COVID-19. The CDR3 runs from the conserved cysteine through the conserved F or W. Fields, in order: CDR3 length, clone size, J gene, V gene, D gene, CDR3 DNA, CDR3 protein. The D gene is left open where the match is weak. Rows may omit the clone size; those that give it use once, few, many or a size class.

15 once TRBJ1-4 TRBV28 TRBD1 TGTGCCAGCAGTACAGGGGGCGCGGGTAATGAAAAACTGTTTTTT CASSTGGAGNEKLFF
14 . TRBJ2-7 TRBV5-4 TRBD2 TGTGCCAGCAGGTCGGCGGGAGGCCCCTACGAGCAGTACTTC CASRSAGGPYEQYF
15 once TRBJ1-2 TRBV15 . TGTGCCACCAGCGGTGAAGACAGGCCTAACTATGGCTACACCTTC CATSGEDRPNYGYTF
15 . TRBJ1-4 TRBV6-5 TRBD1 TGTGCCAGCAGAACTACAGGGGGGATCAGTGAAAAACTGTTTTTT CASRTTGGISEKLFF
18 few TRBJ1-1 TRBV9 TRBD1 TGTGCCAGCAGCGTACCAAGTGGAGGCGACAGGGTAGACACTGAAGCTTTCTTT CASSVPSGGDRVDTEAFF
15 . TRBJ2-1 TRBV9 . TGTGCCAGCAGCCCCGACTTGAGCTCCTACAATGAGCAGTTCTTC CASSPDLSSYNEQFF
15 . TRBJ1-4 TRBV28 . TGTGCCAGCAGTTCCCCTGGGGGGGGGAATGAAAAACTGTTTTTT CASSSPGGGNEKLFF
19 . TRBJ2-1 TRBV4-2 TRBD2 TGTGCCAGCAGCCAAGACCCCTCCTATAGCGGGGGGGTCTACAATGAGCAGTTCTTC CASSQDPSYSGGVYNEQFF
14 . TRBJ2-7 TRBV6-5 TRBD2 TGTGCCAGCAGGCGCGGGACTAGCCTTCACGAGCAGTACTTC CASRRGTSLHEQYF
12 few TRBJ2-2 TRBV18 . TGTGCCAGCTCCCGGGATTCGGGGGAGCTGTTTTTT CASSRDSGELFF
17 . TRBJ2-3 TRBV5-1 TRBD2 TGCGCCAGCAGCTTGAATAGGGCGGGGGGTACCACAGATACGCAGTATTTT CASSLNRAGGTTDTQYF